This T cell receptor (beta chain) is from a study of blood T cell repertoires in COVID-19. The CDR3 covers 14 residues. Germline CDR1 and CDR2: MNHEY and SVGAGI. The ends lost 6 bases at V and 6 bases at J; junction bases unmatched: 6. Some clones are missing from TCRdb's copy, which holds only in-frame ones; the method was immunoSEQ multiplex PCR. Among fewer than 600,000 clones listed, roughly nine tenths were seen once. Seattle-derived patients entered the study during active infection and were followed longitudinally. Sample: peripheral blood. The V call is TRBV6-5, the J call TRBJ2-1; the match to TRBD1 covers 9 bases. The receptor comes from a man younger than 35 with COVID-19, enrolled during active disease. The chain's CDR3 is CASRDRGYGNEQFF. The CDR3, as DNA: TGTGCCAGCAGGGACAGGGGATACGGCAATGAGCAGTTCTTC.